Below, 15 T cell receptor beta chains from the same sample are listed, as sequenced in a study of early T cells in non-severe SARS-CoV-2 infection (dated by TCRdb to the early 2020s). Library preparation was by 5' RACE. Sequencing used a NextSeq 500. TCRdb handled the public reads itself, with Q25 trimming in fastp and clone calling in MiXCR, and kept productive beta chains. For every CDR3 protein sequence, its rows merge into one entry that carries the most common genes and DNA. This sample holds some 56,000 distinct CDR3 sequences; over 9.5% were observed only once. 5.5% to 7% of the sample is taken by the ten largest. The sample comprised whole blood. These receptors were taken from an adult who was a healthcare worker with PCR-confirmed SARS-CoV-2 infection or an uninfected control (not recorded which).

This clonotype was counted ten times or more. The chain combines TRBV6-2 or TRBV6-3 with TRBJ2-5; 12 nucleotides match TRBD2. The CDR3 sequence is 17 residues long. The germline V gene has CDR1 MNHEY and CDR2 SVGEGT. Unmatched junction bases numbered 8, after V lost 5 bases and J lost 1 base. The CDR3 DNA reads TGTGCCAGCAGTCCTAATCCGGGACTAGCGGGCCAAGAGACCCAGTACTTC. Translation gives CASSPNPGLAGQETQYF.

The rearrangement links TRBV2 to TRBJ2-7; a possible D gene is TRBD1 (7 bases). This CDR3 region has 14 residues. Germline assignment: CDR1 SNHLY and CDR2 FYNNEI. The germline V and J ends were trimmed by 6 bases and 3 bases, with 15 bases remaining between them. Written as DNA, the CDR3 is TGTGCCAGCAGCCCCGCGGGGACAGTCTACGAGCAGTACTTC. This translates into CASSPAGTVYEQYF.

This clonotype was recorded a few times. V usage is TRBV11-3 and J usage is TRBJ2-6; 8 nucleotides match TRBD1. There are 18 residues in the CDR3. Germline trimming cut 5 bases from V and 1 base from J; bases unmatched to any gene: 10. Looked up from germline, CDR1 is SGHNT and CDR2 is YENEEA. The CDR3 DNA is TGTGCCAGCAGCCGCGGGGCAGGGGGCCGGTCTGGGGCCAACGTCCTGACTTTC. Translated: CASSRGAGGRSGANVLTF.

This clonotype occurred many times. The rearrangement links TRBV4-2 to TRBJ2-1, with D perhaps matching TRBD2 (5 bases). The CDR3 extends over 14 amino acids. Per the germline V gene, CDR1 is LGHNA and CDR2 is YNFKEQ. V lost 0 bases and J lost 8, with 11 bases in between. The CDR3 DNA reads TGTGCCAGCAGCCAAGATCGAGGGTCCGATGAGCAGTTCTTC. It translates to CASSQDRGSDEQFF.

This clonotype was observed many times. V is TRBV4-3 and J is TRBJ1-2; D is unclear. From germline, CDR1 is LGHNA and CDR2 YSLEER. The CDR3 covers 15 residues. V dropped 0 bases and J dropped 3 bases, with 11 bases sitting between them. The DNA for the CDR3 is TGCGCCAGCAGCCAAGATAGAGTAAAGTACTATGGCTACACCTTC. Its translation: CASSQDRVKYYGYTF.

This clonotype was observed a handful of times. V gene TRBV7-2 combines with J gene TRBJ2-5; either TRBD1 or TRBD2 may fit D (5 bases each). The germline gives CDR1 SGHTA, CDR2 FQGNSA. V lost 7 bases and J 4 bases, leaving 13 bases between the germline ends. There are 13 residues in the CDR3. The chain's CDR3 is CASTETRGETQYF. The DNA for the CDR3 is TGTGCCAGCACAGAAACTAGGGGAGAGACCCAGTACTTC.

This clonotype was found many times. The chain has TRBV18 and TRBJ1-1; possibly TRBD1 for D (5 bases). Germline CDR1 reads KGHSH; CDR2 reads LQKENI. This CDR3 region has 15 residues. Trimming shortened V by 0 bases and J by 4 bases, and 12 bases separated the two germline ends. The CDR3 is CASSPPSAGGTEAFF. CDR3 in DNA: TGTGCCAGCTCACCACCGAGCGCCGGGGGCACTGAAGCTTTCTTT.

V gene TRBV5-1 combines with J gene TRBJ2-4; D is unresolved. V lost 4 bases and J lost 0, with 11 bases in between. Germline lookup yields CDR1 SGHRS and CDR2 YFSETQ. This CDR3 contains 15 residues. The CDR3 is CASSQDLGAKNIQYF. The CDR3 DNA reads as TGCGCCAGCAGCCAGGACCTAGGAGCCAAAAACATTCAGTACTTC.

About this clonotype: With a much larger clone just one base away, this may be a read error. The conserved closing phenylalanine or tryptophan is absent in this CDR3, likely reflecting a read error. The chain carries TRBV20-1 and TRBJ2-1; the D gene is possibly TRBD1 (5 bases). This CDR3 has 17 residues. The ends were cut back, 2 bases at V and 8 bases at J, with 25 bases in the middle. CDR1 DFQATT and CDR2 SNEGSKA come from the germline V gene (reference sequence). CDR3 nucleotides: TGCAGTGCTAGACCTGGGGAAGCAGTGGCAGGGATGGATGAGCAGTTCCTC. This gives the protein CSARPGEAVAGMDEQFL.

This clonotype was counted at least ten times. Its ends do not fully match the called genes, so a read error is possible. This chain joins TRBV7-2 and TRBJ2-1; 7 nucleotides align to TRBD2. The germline gives CDR1 SGHTA, CDR2 FQGNSA. The CDR3 extends over 14 amino acids. In DNA form, the CDR3 reads TGTGCCAGCAGCCGGAATCGGGACTACTATGAGCAGTTCTTC. Encoded protein: CASSRNRDYYEQFF.

V and J are TRBV10-3 and TRBJ1-5; D is unclear. CDR3 length: 16 amino acids. From germline, CDR1 is ENHRY and CDR2 SYGVKD. Deletions cut 0 bases from V and 0 bases from J, with 9 bases between. As DNA, the CDR3 is TGTGCCATCAGTGAGTCTAGTTTTGATAGCAATCAGCCCCAGCATTTT. It yields the protein CAISESSFDSNQPQHF.

This clonotype was detected ten times or more. The genes are TRBV27 and TRBJ2-5, with D uncertain. Germline CDR1 and CDR2: MNHEY and SMNVEV (reference sequence). The CDR3 covers 13 residues. With 4 bases removed from V and 1 base from J, the gap between germline ends came to 7 bases. DNA for the CDR3: TGTGCCAGCAGTTACCACGGCCAAGAGACCCAGTACTTC. It translates to CASSYHGQETQYF.

The V and J genes are TRBV6-1 and TRBJ2-7, with unresolved D. The CDR3 spans 11 residues. The V gene lost 2 bases and the J gene lost 4 bases, with 3 bases spanning the gap. Germline CDR1 is MNHNS and CDR2 is SASEGT. The CDR3 loop reads CASSEFYEQYF. CDR3 nucleotides: TGTGCCAGCAGTGAATTTTACGAGCAGTACTTC.

This clonotype was seen many times. The J gene is TRBJ2-1, the V gene TRBV20-1; D is uncertain. The V end was cut by 2 bases, the J end by 10 bases, with 12 bases between. The CDR3 totals 12 residues. Germline V gene lookup returns CDR1 DFQATT and CDR2 SNEGSKA (reference sequence). The CDR3 nucleotides read TGCAGTGCTAGACCCCCCGAGAGGGAGCAGTTCTTC. Encoded protein: CSARPPEREQFF.

There are many counts of this clonotype. The chain recombines TRBV29-1 with TRBJ2-1; the D is unclear. Trimming stripped 3 bases from V and 6 bases from J, with 12 bases between. Per germline, CDR1 SQVTM and CDR2 ANQGSEA. The length of the CDR3 is 13 residues. DNA of the CDR3: TGCAGCGTTGAGCCCGTTATAGGCAATGAGCAGTTCTTC. Protein: CSVEPVIGNEQFF.